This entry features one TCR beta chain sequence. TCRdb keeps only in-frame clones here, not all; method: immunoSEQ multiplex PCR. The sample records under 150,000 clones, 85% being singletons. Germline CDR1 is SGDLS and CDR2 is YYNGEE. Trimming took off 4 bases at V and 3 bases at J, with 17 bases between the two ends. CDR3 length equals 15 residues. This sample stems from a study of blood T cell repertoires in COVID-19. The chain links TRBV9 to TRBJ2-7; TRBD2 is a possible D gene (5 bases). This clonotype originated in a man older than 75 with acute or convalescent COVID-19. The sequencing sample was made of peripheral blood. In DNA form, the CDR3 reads TGTGCCAGCAGCCCGCGGACGGGGATGAACTACGAGCAGTACTTC. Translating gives CASSPRTGMNYEQYF.